Presented here are 25 T cell receptor beta chains from one specimen sequenced in a study of blood T cell repertoires in COVID-19. Clones were read by immunoSEQ multiplex PCR, and TCRdb kept only the in-frame ones, dropping some. Of over 35,000 clones listed, roughly 80% are singletons. The sample comprised peripheral blood. The source of these receptors is a man between 60 and 70 years old with active COVID-19.

The chain uses TRBV18 and TRBJ1-5; maybe TRBD1 (5 bases). Germline assignment: CDR1 KGHSH and CDR2 LQKENI. V shed 3 bases and J shed 4 bases, with 7 bases lying between them. This CDR3 comprises 13 residues. Here the CDR3 DNA reads TGTGCCAGCTCACCTGACAGAAATCAGCCCCAGCATTTT. It yields the protein CASSPDRNQPQHF.

This chain uses TRBV7-6 with TRBJ2-7; possible D gene TRBD1, 7 bases. The CDR3 length is 15 residues. The germline CDR1 and CDR2 sequences are SGHVS and FNYEAQ. V was pared by 5 bases and J by 1 base, with 15 bases between. The CDR3 bases are TGTGCCAGCAGCCGCGGGACAGCTTTATCCTACGAGCAGTACTTC. Protein: CASSRGTALSYEQYF.

The sample holds one count of this clone. V usage is TRBV30 and J usage is TRBJ2-1; tentative D call: TRBD1 (5 bases). CDR1 and CDR2 from the germline V gene are GTSNPN and SVGIG (reference sequence). Trimming removed 1 base from V and 9 bases from J, with 10 bases in between. The CDR3 has 12 amino acids. CDR3 DNA sequence: TGTGCCTGGAGTGAGGGGTCCGGTGAGCAGTTCTTC. Encoded protein: CAWSEGSGEQFF.

The chain links TRBV14 to TRBJ1-1; possible D gene TRBD1, 5 bases. Between the trimmed V and J ends, which lost 1 base and 6 bases, there was a span of 15 bases. Germline-derived CDR1 and CDR2 are SGHDN and FVKESK. The length of the CDR3 is 15 residues. The CDR3 region has the DNA TGTGCCAGCAGCCAAGCGGGTTTCAGGGCTGCTGAAGCTTTCTTT. Encoded protein: CASSQAGFRAAEAFF.

This rearrangement joins TRBV12-3 or TRBV12-4 to TRBJ2-1; D possibly corresponds to TRBD1 (5 bases). V lost 6 bases and J 6 bases, leaving 6 bases between the germline ends. The CDR3 extends over 11 amino acids. The CDR3 DNA follows: TGTGCCAGCAGCCAGGGCAATGAGCAGTTCTTC. Encoded protein: CASSQGNEQFF.

This rearrangement joins TRBV7-8 to TRBJ2-7; unclear D gene. The CDR3 is 14 amino acids. CDR1 and CDR2 (germline): SGHVS, FQNEAQ. The germline V and J ends were trimmed by 5 bases and 0 bases, with 11 bases remaining between them. The chain's CDR3 is CASSATGSSYEQYF. The CDR3 coding sequence is TGTGCCAGCAGCGCAACTGGTTCCTCCTACGAGCAGTACTTC.

This clone has just one count. This chain joins TRBV4-2 and TRBJ2-7; 7 bases fit TRBD2. This CDR3 region has 18 residues. CDR1 is LGHNA, CDR2 YNFKEQ, per germline. V dropped 3 bases and J dropped 0; count of bases not matched to a gene: 14. This CDR3 reads CASSHSSAGMDSSYEQYF. The CDR3 DNA is TGTGCCAGCAGCCACAGTTCAGCGGGAATGGATAGCTCCTACGAGCAGTACTTC.

V usage is TRBV19 and J usage is TRBJ1-2, with 10 bases lining up with TRBD1. This CDR3 is 14 amino acids long. Germline lookup yields CDR1 LNHDA and CDR2 SQIVND (reference sequence). Trimming at V came to 6 bases and at J to 5 bases, leaving 6 bases not matched to a gene. CDR3 sequence (DNA): TGTGCCAGTAGGGGACAGGGGCAAAATTATGGCTACACCTTC. Its translation is CASRGQGQNYGYTF. The variable domain in full, with the rest retrieved from reference TRBV19 and TRBJ1-2, is DGGITQSPKYLFRKEGQNVTLSCEQNLNHDAMYWYRQDPGQGLRLIYYSQIVNDFQKGDIAEGYSVSREKKESFPLTVTSAQKNPTAFYLCASRGQGQNYGYTFGSGTRLTVV.

CDR3 region: CASSPPARGHTEAFF. CDR3 coding DNA: TGCGCCAGCAGCCCCCCGGCCAGGGGTCACACTGAAGCTTTCTTT. The V call is TRBV4-3, the J call TRBJ1-1; possible D gene TRBD1, 6 bases. The CDR3 runs to 15 residues. CDR1 and CDR2 from the germline V gene are LGHNA and YSLEER. Trimming shortened V by 4 bases and J by 3 bases, and 15 bases separated the two germline ends.

Here the CDR3 DNA reads TGTGCCAGTAGTAGCCCGGGACAGGGTAGAGGGGACGAGCAGTACTTC. The encoded protein is CASSSPGQGRGDEQYF. J is TRBJ2-7 and V is TRBV19; the match to TRBD1 covers 9 bases. V shed 4 bases and J 5 bases; nucleotides not matched to a gene: 12. This CDR3 region has 16 residues. Looked up from germline, CDR1 is LNHDA and CDR2 is SQIVND (reference sequence).

The V call is TRBV3-1 (or the pseudogene TRBV3-2), the J call TRBJ1-1; TRBD1 aligns across 8 bases. This CDR3 region has 14 residues. V was clipped by 4 bases and J by 7 bases; unmatched bases: 8. Germline V CDR1 and CDR2: LGHDT, YNNKEL (reference sequence). CDR3 residues: CASSPGQGRGEAFF. CDR3 nucleotide sequence: TGTGCCAGCAGCCCAGGACAGGGAAGAGGTGAAGCTTTCTTT.

This clone has a handful of counts. CDR3 coding DNA: TGTGCCAGTACGCCCGGACAGGGCCGGGGCTACACCTTC. Translating gives CASTPGQGRGYTF. The J gene is TRBJ1-2, the V gene TRBV19; 8 nucleotides line up with TRBD1. Germline CDR1 and CDR2: LNHDA and SQIVND (reference sequence). The CDR3 covers 13 residues. V shed 7 bases and J 8 bases; nucleotides not matched to a gene: 9.

J is TRBJ2-2 and V is TRBV3-1 (or the pseudogene TRBV3-2); TRBD2 agrees at 14 bases. CDR1 and CDR2 (germline): LGHDT, YNNKEL (reference sequence). The CDR3 is made up of 16 amino acids. V dropped 4 bases and J dropped 6; count of bases not matched to a gene: 4. CDR3 in amino acids: CASSRGTSGGAGELFF. The CDR3 region has the DNA TGTGCCAGCAGCCGCGGGACTAGCGGGGGCGCCGGGGAGCTGTTTTTT.

The chain employs TRBV19 and TRBJ1-3; unclear D gene. This CDR3 has 14 residues. Germline CDR1 LNHDA, CDR2 SQIVND (reference sequence). V shed 7 bases and J shed 0 bases, with 10 bases lying between them. The CDR3 DNA sequence: TGTGCCAGTACGCCGGGGTTCTCTGGAAACACCATATATTTT. This encodes CASTPGFSGNTIYF.

J is TRBJ1-2 and V is TRBV4-1; D remains unclear. CDR1 is MGHRA and CDR2 is YSYEKL in the germline V gene. The CDR3 is made up of 17 amino acids. Between the trimmed V and J ends, which lost 0 bases and 0 bases, there was a span of 14 bases. The CDR3 loop reads CASSQDQRAGPNYGYTF. CDR3 DNA: TGCGCCAGCAGCCAAGATCAGAGGGCAGGACCTAACTATGGCTACACCTTC.

Only one count was recorded for this clone. The chain links TRBV4-1 to TRBJ1-3, with a possible D match to TRBD1 (6 bases). The germline V gene has CDR1 MGHRA and CDR2 YSYEKL. The CDR3 covers 12 residues. The CDR3 bases are TGCCCACACAGGGTAAGGGGAAACACCATATATTTT. Translated: CPHRVRGNTIYF.

The chain carries TRBV24-1 and TRBJ2-3; 14 bases are a match to TRBD2. The V segment lost 4 bases and the J segment 1 base; nucleotides outside the gene matches: 9. This CDR3 spans 19 amino acids. Germline CDR1 reads KGHDR; CDR2 reads SFDVKD. Written as DNA, the CDR3 is TGTGCCACCAGTGACACTTCCGGGACTAGCGGGAGAGGCACAGATACGCAGTATTTT. It translates to CATSDTSGTSGRGTDTQYF.

This sequence joins TRBV19 and TRBJ1-1; a possible D gene is TRBD1 (5 bases). V was clipped by 2 bases and J by 4 bases, with 11 bases between them. CDR3 length equals 14 residues. Germline lookup yields CDR1 LNHDA and CDR2 SQIVND (reference sequence). The CDR3 sequence: CASSIRTPSTEAFF. As DNA, the CDR3 is TGTGCCAGTAGTATACGGACACCGAGCACTGAAGCTTTCTTT.

This clone was seen only a few times. This sequence joins TRBV5-1 and TRBJ2-2; a weak D match, TRBD2 (5 bases). V was shortened by 1 base and J by 0 bases, with 7 bases between the two germline ends. Germline CDR1 and CDR2: SGHRS and YFSETQ. The CDR3 length is 15 residues. The CDR3 nucleotides read TGCGCCAGCAGCTTGAGCGGTGCGAACACCGGGGAGCTGTTTTTT. Protein sequence: CASSLSGANTGELFF.

J is TRBJ2-1 and V is TRBV11-2; no firm D call. V was shortened by 5 bases and J by 12 bases, with 26 bases between the two germline ends. Germline CDR1 reads SGHAT; CDR2 reads FQNNGV. The CDR3 length is 16 residues. The CDR3 sequence is CASSPLPQTDTILQFF. The CDR3 nucleotides are TGTGCCAGCAGCCCCCTACCCCAGACGGATACTATATTGCAGTTCTTC.

The chain joins TRBV5-4 to TRBJ2-5; 7 bases match TRBD2. The germline CDR1 and CDR2 sequences are SGHNT and YYREEE (reference sequence). There are 15 residues in the CDR3. Trimming at V came to 0 bases and at J to 2 bases, leaving 4 bases not matched to a gene. The CDR3 sequence is CASSLAAGDQETQYF. CDR3 coding DNA: TGTGCCAGCAGCTTGGCGGCGGGGGATCAAGAGACCCAGTACTTC.

This rearrangement joins TRBV6-5 to TRBJ2-1; D is possibly TRBD1 (5 bases). The V end lost 6 bases, the J end lost 8 bases, and 20 bases lay between the germline ends. Germline-derived CDR1 and CDR2 are MNHEY and SVGAGI. This CDR3 has 15 amino acids. The CDR3 nucleotides are TGTGCCAGCAGCCGACTCTTCTCCGTAGGGGATGAGCAGTTCTTC. The encoded protein is CASSRLFSVGDEQFF.

The V and J genes are TRBV15 and TRBJ1-2; no firm D call. The CDR3 runs 14 residues. The germline V and J ends were trimmed by 1 base and 1 base, with 7 bases remaining between them. The germline V gene encodes CDR1 LNHNV and CDR2 YYDKDF (reference sequence). The CDR3 region is CATSRARLNYGYTF. The CDR3 DNA is TGTGCCACCAGCAGAGCGCGGCTTAACTATGGCTACACCTTC.

In nucleotides, the CDR3 is TGTGCCAGTAGTGACCTACTAGCGGGGGGGCGGAATGAGCAGTTCTTC. It encodes CASSDLLAGGRNEQFF. The genes are TRBV19 and TRBJ2-1; 13 nucleotides align to TRBD2. Trimming cost V 5 bases and J 7 bases; bases outside gene matches: 8. The CDR3 runs to 16 residues. CDR1 and CDR2 (germline): LNHDA, SQIVND (reference sequence).

The V gene is TRBV5-6, the J gene TRBJ2-2; TRBD1 agrees at 11 bases. The junction had 10 bases not matched to a gene; V was cut back by 1 base and J by 5 bases. The CDR3 is 18 residues long. CDR1 and CDR2 from the germline V gene are SGHDT and YYEEEE. For the CDR3, the DNA is TGTGCCAGCAGCTTGCTGAGGGACAGGGGGATTATTACCGGGGAGCTGTTTTTT. Translation gives CASSLLRDRGIITGELFF.